This T cell receptor beta chain was documented in a study of T cells in Graves' hyperthyroidism and ophthalmopathy. General study points: Before onset, ophthalmopathy was predicted by the model a median roughly 6.8 months earlier. Peripheral blood also featured most of the thyroid clonotypes expanded above 0.001.

From RNA transcripts, TCR beta CDR3 regions were amplified. TCR CDR3 underwent first-round RT-PCR with the HTBI primer set. TCRdb independently ran MiXCR on the multiplex PCR reads; one entry per CDR3 protein. The sample holds about 360,000 distinct CDR3 sequences, roughly 13% seen once. CDR1 and CDR2 from the germline V gene are SGHTA and FQGNSA. This CDR3 region has 16 residues. Losses at the gene ends were 1 base for V and 2 bases for J; bases not matched to a gene: 6. The study defined stable Graves' hyperthyroidism as no ophthalmopathy progression within 18 months. Those patients with uncontrolled infection, other autoimmune disease, pregnancy or lactation were excluded. In this sample, this clonotype turned up many times. Its antigen is still unknown.

The sequenced sample consisted of blood. This TCR came from a young woman with Graves' hyperthyroidism. This sequence joins TRBV7-2 and TRBJ2-7, with 9 bases aligning to TRBD2. This CDR3 reads CASSLGFAGGTYEQYF. CDR3 nucleotide sequence: TGTGCCAGCAGCTTAGGGTTCGCGGGAGGGACCTACGAGCAGTACTTC.